These 19 T cell receptor beta chains were sequenced from one sample in a study of shared clonotypes between healthy human individuals. The assay was immunoSEQ multiplex PCR, and TCRdb's table has in-frame clones only and misses some. Found here are some 300,000 clones, 73% of them singletons; the top ten hold over 9.5%. The sample consisted of memory CD4+ T cells sorted from blood. Subset specified: CD45RA-negative fraction. These receptors were obtained from a man between 25 and 39 years old in good health.

The chain recombines TRBV28 with TRBJ2-7; D remains ambiguous. The CDR3 has 15 residues. The germline gives CDR1 MDHEN, CDR2 SYDVKM. V was shortened by 6 bases and J by 0 bases, with 15 bases between the two germline ends. CDR3 nucleotides: TGTGCCAGCAGCCTCGTTGGCCCGAGCTCCTACGAGCAGTACTTC. Translation gives CASSLVGPSSYEQYF.

The chain is built from TRBV28 and TRBJ2-3, with TRBD2 matching 13 bases. The junction had 8 bases not matched to a gene; V was cut back by 3 bases and J by 2 bases. This CDR3 contains 18 residues. The germline V gene encodes CDR1 MDHEN and CDR2 SYDVKM. The CDR3 nucleotides read TGTGCCAGCAGTTTTCCCCCGGGACTAGCGGGACCCACAGATACGCAGTATTTT. Translation gives CASSFPPGLAGPTDTQYF.

The chain has TRBV2 and TRBJ2-7; 15 bases are shared with TRBD2. CDR3 length: 16 residues. V lost 8 bases and J lost 6; bases outside the gene matches: 11. From germline, CDR1 is SNHLY and CDR2 FYNNEI. The chain's CDR3 is CASGGLAGGSSSEQYF. The CDR3 DNA follows: TGTGCCAGCGGGGGACTAGCGGGAGGATCTTCATCCGAGCAGTACTTC.

Only a few counts were recorded for this clone. The chain has TRBV14 and TRBJ2-4; 8 nucleotides agree with TRBD1. This CDR3 region has 17 residues. With V trimmed by 2 bases and J by 0 bases, 6 bases remained unmatched. The germline V gene has CDR1 SGHDN and CDR2 FVKESK. The CDR3 DNA reads as TGTGCCAGCAGCCAAACAGGGGGGAAATTAGCCAAAAACATTCAGTACTTC. This codes for CASSQTGGKLAKNIQYF.

The chain has TRBV6-5 and TRBJ1-1; D ambiguous. The CDR3 contains 11 residues. The V end lost 7 bases, the J end lost 6 bases, and 9 bases lay between the germline ends. Germline V gene data show CDR1 as MNHEY and CDR2 as SVGAGI. CDR3 amino acids: CASTQGAEAFF. CDR3 bases: TGTGCCAGCACCCAAGGCGCTGAAGCTTTCTTT.

This rearrangement joins TRBV9 to TRBJ1-1; D is unresolved. V lost 2 bases to trimming and J lost 0 bases, with 8 bases between them. CDR3 length: 14 amino acids. The germline V gene encodes CDR1 SGDLS and CDR2 YYNGEE. The CDR3 spells CASSVASMNTEAFF. The CDR3 DNA is TGTGCCAGCAGCGTGGCCAGCATGAACACTGAAGCTTTCTTT.

CDR3 nucleotide sequence: TGCGCCAGCAGACGCGGGACAGGGGATGCAACTAATGAAAAACTGTTTTTT. Translated: CASRRGTGDATNEKLFF. This chain links TRBV5-1 with TRBJ1-4, with 10 bases fitting TRBD1. The CDR3 totals 17 residues. CDR1 is SGHRS, CDR2 YFSETQ, per germline. The junction had 7 bases not matched to a gene; V was cut back by 5 bases and J by 0 bases.

This clone was seen a handful of times. This rearrangement joins TRBV5-1 to TRBJ2-4; 8 positions agree with TRBD1. Germline V gene data show CDR1 as SGHRS and CDR2 as YFSETQ. V lost 3 bases, J lost 8 bases, and 4 bases stayed unmatched. The CDR3 contains 13 residues. The CDR3: CASSSQQGDIQYF. In DNA form, the CDR3 reads TGCGCCAGCAGCTCCCAACAGGGGGACATTCAGTACTTC. The whole variable domain, remainder taken from reference TRBV5-1 and TRBJ2-4, is KAGVTQTPRYLIKTRGQQVTLSCSPISGHRSVSWYQQTPGQGLQFLFEYFSETQRNKGNFPGRFSGRQFSNSRSEMNVSTLELGDSALYLCASSSQQGDIQYFGAGTRLSVL.

V usage is TRBV10-3 and J usage is TRBJ2-1; possibly TRBD2 for D (5 bases). V was shortened by 6 bases and J by 2 bases, with 11 bases between the two germline ends. The CDR3 loop spans 14 amino acids. Germline CDR1 ENHRY, CDR2 SYGVKD. CDR3 sequence reads: CAISLEGAYNEQFF. CDR3 sequence (DNA): TGTGCCATCAGCCTAGAGGGTGCCTACAATGAGCAGTTCTTC.

This clone has a handful of counts. This chain uses TRBV7-2 with TRBJ1-1, with D maybe TRBD1 (5 bases). Trimming removed 5 bases at V and 5 bases at J, with 18 bases between. Germline V gene data show CDR1 as SGHTA and CDR2 as FQGNSA. This CDR3 is built from 15 residues. CDR3 sequence (DNA): TGTGCCAGCAGCCCCCATCGGGGGTTTGGAACTGAAGCTTTCTTT. Translating gives CASSPHRGFGTEAFF.

This clone came up many times. V is TRBV5-1 and J is TRBJ2-2; possibly TRBD1 or TRBD2 for D (6 bases each). V lost 0 bases to trimming and J lost 9 bases, with 12 bases between them. Germline CDR1 reads SGHRS; CDR2 reads YFSETQ. CDR3 length equals 14 residues. The CDR3 region has the DNA TGCGCCAGCAGCTTGGACGGGGGCGGGCGGGAGCTGTTTTTT. Residues: CASSLDGGGRELFF.

The rearrangement links TRBV15 to TRBJ1-1; D not certain. This CDR3 region has 14 residues. V gave up 0 bases and J gave up 8 bases, with 13 bases separating them. Per the germline V gene, CDR1 is LNHNV and CDR2 is YYDKDF (reference sequence). The CDR3 sequence: CATSRDVMGNEAFF. The CDR3 DNA follows: TGTGCCACCAGCAGAGACGTTATGGGGAACGAAGCTTTCTTT.

The chain combines TRBV5-4 with TRBJ2-3, with 7 bases that match TRBD2. Germline V gives CDR1 SGHNT, CDR2 YYREEE (reference sequence). V lost 4 bases to trimming and J lost 3 bases; unmatched junction nucleotides: 8. The CDR3 loop spans 15 amino acids. The CDR3 reads CASSPARGGTDTQYF. Here the CDR3 DNA reads TGTGCCAGCAGCCCCGCCCGGGGAGGGACAGATACGCAGTATTTT. Together with reference TRBV5-4 and TRBJ2-3, the CDR3 gives the full variable domain: ETGVTQSPTHLIKTRGQQVTLRCSSQSGHNTVSWYQQALGQGPQFIFQYYREEENGRGNFPPRFSGLQFPNYSSELNVNALELDDSALYLCASSPARGGTDTQYFGPGTRLTVL.

This clone was recorded a few times. The chain is built from TRBV5-1 and TRBJ2-1; 9 bases match TRBD1. CDR3 size: 16 residues. Germline trimming cut 0 bases from V and 5 bases from J; bases unmatched to any gene: 6. CDR1 SGHRS and CDR2 YFSETQ come from the germline V gene. CDR3 bases: TGCGCCAGCAGCTTGGCCGGAAGGACAGGGGACAATGAGCAGTTCTTC. As protein: CASSLAGRTGDNEQFF.

The table lists this clone with a few counts. This chain uses TRBV20-1 with TRBJ2-5, with unresolved D. V shed 6 bases and J shed 5 bases, with 7 bases lying between them. This CDR3 is built from 10 residues. Germline V CDR1 and CDR2: DFQATT, SNEGSKA (reference sequence). Written as DNA, the CDR3 is TGCAGTGCGCAAAGGGAGACCCAGTACTTC. Its protein product is CSAQRETQYF.

V is TRBV5-4 and J is TRBJ1-2; 7 bases fit TRBD1. With V trimmed by 7 bases and J by 3 bases, 9 bases remained unmatched. Germline CDR1 is SGHNT and CDR2 is YYREEE (reference sequence). The CDR3 is 14 amino acids. This CDR3 reads CASARGQGDYGYTF. CDR3 nucleotide sequence: TGTGCCAGCGCACGTGGGCAGGGGGACTATGGCTACACCTTC.

At least ten counts were recorded for this clone. The V and J genes are TRBV5-1 and TRBJ2-5; D gene uncertain. The CDR3 length is 15 residues. Germline CDR1 is SGHRS and CDR2 is YFSETQ. V was cut by 1 base and J by 1 base, with 11 bases left in between. CDR3 in DNA: TGCGCCAGCAGCTTGACGGCAGGCCGCCAAGAGACCCAGTACTTC. It encodes CASSLTAGRQETQYF. The variable domain in full, with the rest retrieved from reference TRBV5-1 and TRBJ2-5, is KAGVTQTPRYLIKTRGQQVTLSCSPISGHRSVSWYQQTPGQGLQFLFEYFSETQRNKGNFPGRFSGRQFSNSRSEMNVSTLELGDSALYLCASSLTAGRQETQYFGPGTRLLVL.

This chain uses TRBV29-1 with TRBJ2-3; 7 bases are shared with TRBD2. Germline V CDR1 and CDR2: SQVTM, ANQGSEA. CDR3 length equals 15 residues. V lost 4 bases to trimming and J lost 4 bases; unmatched junction nucleotides: 11. The CDR3 loop is CSVAGASGPADTQYF. As DNA, the CDR3 is TGCAGCGTTGCAGGTGCTAGCGGCCCCGCAGATACGCAGTATTTT.

The gene calls are TRBV5-4 and TRBJ2-7; D unclear. Germline V gene sequence: CDR1 SGHNT, CDR2 YYREEE (reference sequence). V was pared by 2 bases and J by 6 bases, with 18 bases between. This CDR3 contains 15 residues. The CDR3 nucleotides read TGTGCCAGCAGCTTCGAACCCCCCTCCCCTCGCGAGCAGTACTTC. Translation: CASSFEPPSPREQYF.